The TCR beta chain described here comes from a study of T-cell reconstitution after alpha-beta-depleted transplantation in children. Overall study findings and caveats: T-cell counts and diversity at one year post-transplant came mainly from newly produced T cells.

Construction of the TCRbeta library involved unique molecular identifiers. One entry per CDR3 protein results from TCRdb running MiXCR on the PCR reads. The sample consists of 60,000 or so distinct CDR3 sequences, approximately 46% of them appearing once. The CDR3 consists of 14 residues. The V segment lost 5 bases and the J segment 5 bases; nucleotides outside the gene matches: 8. This clonotype was picked up a small number of times. Antigen unknown. This TCR derives from a male patient aged 10 to 17 who had a stem cell transplant for acute lymphoblastic leukemia, so the T cells may come from the graft donor. V gene TRBV12-3 or TRBV12-4 combines with J gene TRBJ2-5; 7 bases are shared with TRBD2. This specimen was PBMCs, mostly from graft donor cells, taken 360 days after TCRalphabeta/CD19-depleted stem cell transplant. CDR3 sequence: CASSPPGLRETQYF. The CDR3 DNA follows: TGTGCCAGCAGTCCCCCGGGACTAAGGGAGACCCAGTACTTC.